These 4 T cell receptor beta chains came from one sample sequenced in a study of blood T cell repertoires in COVID-19. Here immunoSEQ multiplex PCR was the method, and the copy in TCRdb shows in-frame clones only, minus some. The repertoire includes about 87,000 clones, about 90% of them detected once, and 6.7% sits in the top ten. The specimen sequenced was peripheral blood. These receptors all stem from a young man with COVID-19, enrolled during active disease.

The chain uses TRBV9 and TRBJ2-3; 14 positions match TRBD2. This CDR3 is built from 19 residues. V was pared by 4 bases and J by 3 bases, with 13 bases of the junction left unmatched. Per the germline V gene, CDR1 is SGDLS and CDR2 is YYNGEE. CDR3 region: CASSNPGLAGAKGTDTQYF. CDR3 bases: TGTGCCAGCAGCAATCCGGGACTAGCGGGAGCCAAAGGGACAGATACGCAGTATTTT. The full variable domain, completed using reference TRBV9 and TRBJ2-3, is DSGVTQTPKHLITATGQRVTLRCSPRSGDLSVYWYQQSLDQGLQFLIQYYNGEERAKGNILERFSAQQFPDLHSELNLSSLELGDSALYFCASSNPGLAGAKGTDTQYFGPGTRLTVL.

The rearrangement joins TRBV10-1 to TRBJ2-7; 10 nucleotides match TRBD2. V was pared by 0 bases and J by 6 bases, with 17 bases of the junction left unmatched. From germline, CDR1 is WNHNN and CDR2 SYGVQD (reference sequence). The CDR3 spans 19 residues. Here the CDR3 reads CASSESKLAGLLPSREQYF. CDR3 DNA: TGCGCCAGCAGTGAGTCGAAACTAGCGGGACTCCTTCCCTCGCGCGAGCAGTACTTC.

This rearrangement joins TRBV5-5 to TRBJ2-7; tentative D call: TRBD2 (6 bases). Germline assignment: CDR1 SGHKS and CDR2 YYEKEE (reference sequence). The V and J ends lost 2 bases and 6 bases respectively, with 18 bases between them. The CDR3 loop spans 15 amino acids. This chain's CDR3 is CASSLSGHQLGEQYF. For the CDR3, the DNA is TGTGCCAGCAGCTTAAGCGGGCACCAGTTAGGCGAGCAGTACTTC. Full variable domain (outside the CDR3, taken from reference TRBV5-5 and TRBJ2-7): DAGVTQSPTHLIKTRGQQVTLRCSPISGHKSVSWYQQVLGQGPQFIFQYYEKEERGRGNFPDRFSARQFPNYSSELNVNALLLGDSALYLCASSLSGHQLGEQYFGPGTRLTVT.

This clone has more than one count but fewer than ten. The chain employs TRBV10-2 and TRBJ1-1; tentatively, D is TRBD1 (6 bases). Between the trimmed V and J ends, which lost 8 bases and 5 bases, there was a span of 15 bases. Germline V gene sequence: CDR1 WSHSY, CDR2 SAAADI. CDR3 length: 13 residues. The chain's CDR3 is CASATGNLTEAFF. The DNA for the CDR3 is TGCGCCAGCGCCACAGGGAATCTGACTGAAGCTTTCTTT.